These 17 T cell receptor beta chains were sequenced from one sample in a study of blood T cells in healthy people across ages. Using a J-beta primer mix together with a sample-barcoded 5' primer, a second PCR was run for roughly 6 to 11 cycles. A single record per CDR3 protein comes from TCRdb applying MiXCR to the 5' RACE reads. The sample has roughly 1.5 million distinct CDR3 sequences, 35% to 45% seen once. Sample: blood. These TCRs come from a woman between 18 and 30 years old in good health.

This clonotype was picked up a small number of times. The J gene is TRBJ1-2, the V gene TRBV25-1; 10 bases align to TRBD1. The trim removed 1 base at V and 2 bases at J, leaving 7 bases unmatched. Germline CDR1 MGHDK, CDR2 SYGVNS. This CDR3 has 17 residues. This CDR3 is CASSELGTGERNYGYTF. The CDR3 DNA reads as TGTGCCAGCAGTGAATTGGGGACAGGGGAAAGAAACTATGGCTACACCTTC.

This clonotype appeared a single time. The CDR3 does not close with the conserved phenylalanine or tryptophan, likely indicating a read error. The V gene is TRBV28, the J gene TRBJ2-1; tentatively, D is TRBD1 (5 bases). Germline V lookup: CDR1 MDHEN, CDR2 SYDVKM. This CDR3 region has 15 residues. Trimming removed 6 bases at V and 0 bases at J, with 12 bases between. The CDR3 DNA reads TGTGCCAGCAGGACAGACAGTCTCTCCTACAATGAGCAGTTCGTC. This codes for CASRTDSLSYNEQFV.

This clonotype appeared once. DNA of the CDR3: TGTGCCAGCACGGATTTAACTAATGAAAAACTGTTTTTT. Translating gives CASTDLTNEKLFF. The chain has TRBV6-1 and TRBJ1-4; D ambiguous. CDR3 length: 13 residues. Germline assignment: CDR1 MNHNS and CDR2 SASEGT. Trimming pared 7 bases from V and 1 base from J, leaving 7 bases between.

The chain combines TRBV7-9 with TRBJ2-1, with TRBD1 matching over 8 bases. Germline CDR1 SEHNR, CDR2 FQNEAQ (reference sequence). This CDR3 is built from 15 residues. V trimming: 6 bases; J trimming: 3 bases; junction bases outside the gene matches: 7. CDR3 coding DNA: TGTGCCAGCAGATCGAGACAGGGGTTCTACAATGAGCAGTTCTTC. Translating gives CASRSRQGFYNEQFF.

This clonotype was picked up a small number of times. V gene TRBV20-1 combines with J gene TRBJ2-6; possible D gene TRBD2, 6 bases. The CDR3 is 14 residues long. Trimming cost V 3 bases and J 4 bases, with 10 bases left between them. Germline-derived CDR1 and CDR2 are DFQATT and SNEGSKA (reference sequence). The CDR3 loop reads CSASGGSGANVLTF. The CDR3 DNA reads TGCAGTGCTAGCGGGGGAAGCGGGGCCAACGTCCTGACTTTC.

V is TRBV7-2 and J is TRBJ2-1; 15 nucleotides align to TRBD2. The CDR3 is made up of 17 amino acids. In germline, CDR1 is SGHTA, CDR2 FQGNSA. V was pared by 5 bases and J by 6 bases, with 8 bases of the junction left unmatched. The CDR3 spells CASSPRGLAGGGNEQFF. Here the CDR3 DNA reads TGTGCCAGCAGCCCTCGGGGACTAGCGGGAGGCGGCAATGAGCAGTTCTTC.

The genes are TRBV20-1 and TRBJ2-3; D is perhaps TRBD2 (6 bases). This CDR3 is built from 15 residues. V shed 5 bases and J shed 1 base, with 16 bases lying between them. The germline V gene encodes CDR1 DFQATT and CDR2 SNEGSKA (reference sequence). CDR3 region: CSAPERETGTDTQYF. The CDR3 coding sequence is TGCAGTGCTCCTGAACGGGAGACTGGCACAGATACGCAGTATTTT.

This chain links TRBV11-1 with TRBJ1-2, with a weak D call TRBD1 (5 bases). The CDR3 length is 15 residues. Trimming took off 5 bases at V and 7 bases at J, with 20 bases between the two ends. Germline V lookup: CDR1 SGHAT, CDR2 FQDESV (reference sequence). The DNA of the CDR3 is TGTGCCAGCAGCACCGAACAGGACTGGCGTGGTGGCTACACCTTC. Translation: CASSTEQDWRGGYTF. The full variable domain, its missing parts supplied by reference TRBV11-1 and TRBJ1-2, is EAEVAQSPRYKITEKSQAVAFWCDPISGHATLYWYRQILGQGPELLVQFQDESVVDDSQLPKDRFSAERLKGVDSTLKIQPAELGDSAMYLCASSTEQDWRGGYTFGSGTRLTVV.

The chain combines TRBV10-2 with TRBJ2-3, with D tentatively TRBD1 (5 bases). This CDR3 comprises 17 residues. V gave up 2 bases and J gave up 3 bases, with 18 bases separating them. Germline V lookup: CDR1 WSHSY, CDR2 SAAADI. CDR3 amino acids: CASSEPNAGIFTDTQYF. CDR3 in DNA: TGCGCCAGCAGTGAGCCGAACGCAGGGATTTTTACAGATACGCAGTATTTT.

The V and J genes are TRBV20-1 and TRBJ2-3, with D possibly being TRBD2 (7 bases). CDR3 length: 15 residues. From germline, CDR1 is DFQATT and CDR2 SNEGSKA (reference sequence). The ends were cut back, 5 bases at V and 5 bases at J, with 20 bases in the middle. The CDR3 sequence is CSAHGGPHGKDTQYF. The CDR3 nucleotides read TGCAGTGCTCACGGGGGGCCCCATGGCAAAGATACGCAGTATTTT.

This clonotype came up many times. The CDR3 coding sequence is TGCGCCAGCAGCTTGGATCTTGAAAAACTGTTTTTT. Its translation is CASSLDLEKLFF. The V gene is TRBV5-1, the J gene TRBJ1-4; no firm D call. V lost 0 bases and J lost 7, with 4 bases in between. This CDR3 is 12 amino acids long. Per the germline V gene, CDR1 is SGHRS and CDR2 is YFSETQ.

The chain links TRBV14 to TRBJ2-4; 7 bases align to TRBD2. J lost 3 bases, V lost 0 bases, and 5 bases had no gene match. This CDR3 is built from 16 residues. Per the germline V gene, CDR1 is SGHDN and CDR2 is FVKESK. The CDR3 bases are TGTGCCAGCAGCCAAGAACCGGGGAGGGGCAAAAACATTCAGTACTTC. Residues: CASSQEPGRGKNIQYF.

The chain has TRBV2 and TRBJ2-1; 11 bases match TRBD2. J lost 9 bases, V lost 6 bases, and 10 bases had no gene match. This CDR3 contains 15 residues. Germline V gene sequence: CDR1 SNHLY, CDR2 FYNNEI. The CDR3 DNA follows: TGTGCCAGCAGGGCGACTAGCGGGACGGTGGGTGAGCAGTTCTTC. Protein sequence: CASRATSGTVGEQFF.

V and J are TRBV28 and TRBJ1-2; 7 nucleotides agree with TRBD1. V shed 6 bases and J 2 bases; nucleotides not matched to a gene: 9. CDR3 length equals 15 residues. Germline CDR1 is MDHEN and CDR2 is SYDVKM. CDR3 region: CASRSQGTVNYGYTF. CDR3 sequence (DNA): TGTGCCAGCAGGTCCCAGGGGACAGTCAACTATGGCTACACCTTC.

The CDR3 sequence is CASSLGNDYGYTF. CDR3 DNA sequence: TGTGCCAGCAGTTTAGGCAACGACTATGGCTACACCTTC. The chain uses TRBV12-3 or TRBV12-4 and TRBJ1-2; D is undetermined. V shed 1 base and J shed 3 bases, with 6 bases lying between them. CDR3 length: 13 amino acids.

This clonotype has ten or more counts. The chain employs TRBV12-3 or TRBV12-4 and TRBJ2-7; D is unresolved. CDR3 length: 13 amino acids. With 4 bases removed from V and 4 bases from J, the gap between germline ends came to 11 bases. The CDR3 region is CASSSGPVYEQYF. The CDR3, as DNA: TGTGCCAGCAGTTCCGGGCCGGTGTACGAGCAGTACTTC.

This clonotype was observed a few times. The genes are TRBV6-2 or TRBV6-3 and TRBJ2-1; 9 bases agree with TRBD2. The CDR3 is 15 amino acids. Per germline, CDR1 MNHEY and CDR2 SVGEGT. The V gene end was trimmed by 2 bases and the J gene end by 8 bases; junction bases not matched to a gene: 7. The CDR3 bases are TGTGCCAGCAGTTACCCTGGGCGGGGGGGGGATGAGCAGTTCTTC. Translated: CASSYPGRGGDEQFF.